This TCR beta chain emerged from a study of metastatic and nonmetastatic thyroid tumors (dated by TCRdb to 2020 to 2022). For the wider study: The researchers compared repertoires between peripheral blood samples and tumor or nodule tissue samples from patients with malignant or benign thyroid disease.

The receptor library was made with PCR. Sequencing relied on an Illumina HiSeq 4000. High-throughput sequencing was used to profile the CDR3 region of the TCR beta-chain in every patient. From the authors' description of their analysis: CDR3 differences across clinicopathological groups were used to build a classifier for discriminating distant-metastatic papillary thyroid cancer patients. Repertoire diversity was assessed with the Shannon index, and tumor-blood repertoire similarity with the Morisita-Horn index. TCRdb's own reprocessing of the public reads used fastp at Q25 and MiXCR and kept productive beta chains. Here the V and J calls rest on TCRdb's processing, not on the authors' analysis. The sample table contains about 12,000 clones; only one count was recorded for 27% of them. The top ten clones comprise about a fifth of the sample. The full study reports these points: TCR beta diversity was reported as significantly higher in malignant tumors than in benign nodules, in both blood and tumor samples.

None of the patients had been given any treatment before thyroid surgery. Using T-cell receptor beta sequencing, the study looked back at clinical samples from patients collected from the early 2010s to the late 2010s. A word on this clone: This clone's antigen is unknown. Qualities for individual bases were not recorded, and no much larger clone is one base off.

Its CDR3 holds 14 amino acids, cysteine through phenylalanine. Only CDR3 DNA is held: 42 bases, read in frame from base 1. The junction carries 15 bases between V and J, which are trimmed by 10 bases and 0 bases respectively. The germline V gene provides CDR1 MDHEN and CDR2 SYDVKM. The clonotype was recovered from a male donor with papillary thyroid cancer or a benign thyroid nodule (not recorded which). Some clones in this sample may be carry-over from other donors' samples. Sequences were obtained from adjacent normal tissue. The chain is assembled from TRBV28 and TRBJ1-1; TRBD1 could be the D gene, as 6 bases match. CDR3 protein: CATKRGDVNTEAFF. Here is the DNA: TGTGCCACAAAGAGGGGGGATGTGAACACTGAAGCTTTCTTT.